This TCR beta chain was found in a study of PD-L1 blockade in urothelial cancer (dated by TCRdb to between 2016 and 2019). In terms of the full investigation: Every patient began therapy at some point between 2013 and 2015 and was given atezolizumab 1,200 mg intravenously every 3 weeks. Progression-free survival longer than 6 months counted as durable clinical benefit, and TCR features were additionally tested against both progression-free and overall survival. Roughly 10 patients reached durable clinical benefit, while 20 patients did not. Pretreatment blood TCR-seq was available for around 29 patients, at least one posttreatment blood collection was obtained for some 24 patients, and tumor TCR-seq was available for some 24 patients. Blood samples gave median yields of about 140,000 T cells and 82,636 unique TCRs, along with a median clonality of 0.080. Pretreatment tumor samples and matched peripheral blood, collected serially before and after atezolizumab treatment, underwent TCR sequencing. Blood samples were analyzed at two time points: 3 weeks after treatment start (second dose) and 6 weeks after treatment start. About 90% of the roughly 29 patients were males with bladder-origin urothelial cancer, and about 60% of the 29 reported a prior smoking history. An ECOG performance status of 0 or 1 was recorded for the patients, and 0 to 3 prior chemotherapy regimens had been received by the patients. In the same patients, pretreatment tumors underwent whole exome sequencing and RNA sequencing in addition to TCR sequencing. The study, an exploratory multi-omic analysis, examined somatic, immune and clinical correlates of response to PD-L1 blockade with atezolizumab in urothelial cancer. Overall study results and their limits: Improved progression-free and overall survival was found to be associated with pretreatment peripheral blood TCR clonality below the median. Because the sample size was small (n ≈ 27) and many exploratory analyses were performed, the results are intended to be hypothesis-generating. Among patients with durable benefit, tumor-associated TCR clones showed greater expansion in peripheral blood 3 weeks after treatment started (n ≈ 21, p = 0.022).

As for this clone: It lacks a known antigen. Qualities for individual bases were not recorded, and no much larger clone is one base off.

Each PCR received spiked-in synthetic TCR analog templates so that absolute template abundance could be estimated from read counts. Using the immunoSEQ assay, TCRbeta CDR3 regions were amplified from genomic DNA with bias-controlled V and J gene primers. Sequencing of rearranged TCRbeta segments was performed at approximately 20X coverage. The source study handled its data this way. Sequencing errors were corrected by clustering, and CDR3s were annotated against IMGT so that V, D and J genes could be assigned. Downstream analyses used only productive TCRbeta rearrangements, leaving out any out-of-frame or stop-codon sequences. To compute clonality, Shannon entropy was normalized by the log of the number of unique productive sequences and then subtracted from one. Clones differing between time points or between blood and tumor were identified using Fisher's exact test with Benjamini-Hochberg correction, with an adjusted p below 0.01 applied as the threshold. TCRdb limited this immuneACCESS table to in-frame rearrangements with V and J called. A share of clones is missing; checked studies link under half to unresolved V genes, and the rest is unexplained. The V and J calls and clone size are taken from that table; D and trimming were inferred from the DNA. In all, the sample holds roughly 50,000 clones, and around 85% of those were seen once. The ten largest clones represent roughly 14% of the sample.

The meaning of the sample's time point label: pretreatment peripheral blood. The cohort included 25 to 30 patients with locally advanced or metastatic urothelial carcinoma who were treated at Memorial Sloan Kettering on a trial protocol. Peripheral blood mononuclear cells were collected from each patient pretreatment and during treatment, giving between 1 and 8 total time points per patient. The Qiagen DNeasy Blood extraction kit was used to purify genomic DNA from total PBMCs and tumor samples. PBMCs were collected pretreatment and during treatment, and were isolated and stored as previously described. Looking up the germline V gene (reference sequence) yields CDR1 MNHEY and CDR2 SMNVEV. The junction shows trimming of 4 bases on V and 5 bases on J, and the gene matches do not reach 9 bases of it. The CDR3, from cysteine to phenylalanine, totals 15 residues. This entry keeps only the CDR3 DNA: 45 bases, framed from base 1.

This receptor was obtained from a woman in her fifties or sixties with urothelial cancer. The rearranged chain carries TRBV27 and TRBJ2-5; 8 middle bases align to TRBD1. Material: PBMCs, obtained around atezolizumab (anti-PD-L1) treatment. The DNA is TGTGCCAGCAGTTCCACAGGGGGGCTGGTTGAGACCCAGTACTTC. Translated, it gives CASSSTGGLVETQYF.